A selection of T cell receptor beta chains follows, all from one sample in a study of identical twins. In TCRdb, the 5' RACE reads were re-called with MiXCR into one record per CDR3 protein. The sample records under 300,000 distinct CDR3 sequences, around an eighth being singletons. Source material: memory (CD45RO+) T cells sorted from blood. The receptor set was obtained from a woman aged 18-30 years in good health. Each CDR3 is given with its conserved first and last residue. A D gene is named only where the DNA matches it firmly. Only some rows state a clone size, as once, few, many or a class for expanded clones.

d_call	clone_size	v_call	j_call	cdr3_nt	cdr3_aa
.	.	TRBV18	TRBJ2-5	TGTGCCAGCTCACCCGGCGCAGGCGGGGAGACCCAGTACTTC	CASSPGAGGETQYF
.	.	TRBV15	TRBJ2-7	TGTGCCACCGGACGGAGCTCCTACGAGCAGTACTTC	CATGRSSYEQYF
.	.	TRBV12-3/TRBV12-4	TRBJ2-7	TGTGCCAGCAGTTTAGGTCAGGAGTTCTACGAGCAGTACTTC	CASSLGQEFYEQYF
TRBD1	.	TRBV24-1	TRBJ2-1	TGTGCCACCAGTGATCCCCAACAGGGGGCGGGTAATGAGCAGTTCTTC	CATSDPQQGAGNEQFF
TRBD2	many	TRBV29-1	TRBJ2-3	TGCAGCGTCGGGACTAGCGGGGGGCCCACAGATACGCAGTATTTT	CSVGTSGGPTDTQYF
.	many	TRBV10-3	TRBJ2-7	TGTGCCATCAGTGAGTCCCCTTTGGGCGAGCAGTACTTC	CAISESPLGEQYF
.	few	TRBV30	TRBJ1-5	TGTGCCTGGACGGAGGGGCAGGGCAATCAGCCCCAGCATTTT	CAWTEGQGNQPQHF
TRBD1	.	TRBV6-2/TRBV6-3	TRBJ2-7	TGTGCCAGCGGAACAGGGGGCCCATACGAGCAGTACTTC	CASGTGGPYEQYF
.	.	TRBV6-4	TRBJ2-3	TGTGCCAGCAGCCGATCGACGGCTGCTAGCACAGATACGCAGTATTTT	CASSRSTAASTDTQYF
.	many	TRBV28	TRBJ2-5	TGTGCCAGCTTGGACGGTGGGGAGACCCAGTACTTC	CASLDGGETQYF
TRBD1	.	TRBV6-1	TRBJ2-7	TGTGCACTAAGAACGGACAGGGGCGGGTACGAGCAGTACTTC	CALRTDRGGYEQYF
.	.	TRBV10-2	TRBJ2-2	TGCGCCATTTACGGGAAGGGCACCGGGGAGCTGTTTTTT	CAIYGKGTGELFF
TRBD1	.	TRBV9	TRBJ2-2	TGTGCCAGCAGCGTGGGGACAGGGAGCGCCGGGGAGCTGTTTTTT	CASSVGTGSAGELFF
.	.	TRBV29-1	TRBJ2-5	TGCAGCGTTAACGGGGTCCTGGAGACCCAGTACTTC	CSVNGVLETQYF
TRBD1	.	TRBV5-1	TRBJ2-7	TGCGCCAGCAGCCCCGGGACAGGGATGGACGAGCAGTACTTC	CASSPGTGMDEQYF
.	many	TRBV20-1	TRBJ2-2	TGCAGTGCTAGACAGGGCGCCGGGGAGCTGTTTTTT	CSARQGAGELFF
.	many	TRBV3-1	TRBJ2-2	TGTGCCAGCAGCCAAGAGAAGGGTTACACCGGGGAGCTGTTTTTT	CASSQEKGYTGELFF
TRBD1	few	TRBV7-9	TRBJ1-6	TGTGCCAGCAGCCCCCAGGGACAGGCTTCAGGTTCACCCCTCCACTTT	CASSPQGQASGSPLHF
.	few	TRBV4-3	TRBJ1-2	TGCGCCAGCAGCCAGGCTCACGGAGGCGCGCACTATGGCTACACCTTC	CASSQAHGGAHYGYTF
TRBD2	many	TRBV5-1	TRBJ2-3	TGCGCCAGCAGCTTACTAGCGGGAGCTACCAAAGATACGCAGTATTTT	CASSLLAGATKDTQYF
.	.	TRBV9	TRBJ2-1	TGTGCCAGCAGCGTAGAACCGGGCCACTCCTACAATGAGCAGTTCTTC	CASSVEPGHSYNEQFF
.	few	TRBV28	TRBJ1-5	TGTGCCAGCAGTTTTGCGTCCGGGCCCCAGCATTTT	CASSFASGPQHF
.	many	TRBV20-1	TRBJ2-2	TGCAGTGCTAGAGTTACAGGAACCGGGGAGCTGTTTTTT	CSARVTGTGELFF
.	many	TRBV29-1	TRBJ2-3	TGCAGTTGCAGGCGGGGTAGCACAGATACGCAGTATTTT	CSCRRGSTDTQYF
TRBD2	.	TRBV20-1	TRBJ2-3	TGCAGTGCCGAGCCTTTTAGCGGGAGAGGGGGAGATACGCAGTATTTT	CSAEPFSGRGGDTQYF
TRBD2	.	TRBV5-5	TRBJ2-7	TGTGCCAGCAGCGACCTGGCGGGGGTAGACTACGAGCAGTACTTC	CASSDLAGVDYEQYF
.	many	TRBV9	TRBJ1-6	TGTGCCAGCAGCGTAGAGGGCTCCTATAATTCACCCCTCCACTTT	CASSVEGSYNSPLHF
TRBD2	many	TRBV20-1	TRBJ2-5	TGCAGTGCTAGTAGGGGAGGACTAGCGGGAGGGGAGACCCAGTACTTC	CSASRGGLAGGETQYF
.	few	TRBV11-1	TRBJ1-1	TGTGCCAGCAGCTCCCGCCTTGTCGGGGCGAGCACTGAAGCTTTCTTT	CASSSRLVGASTEAFF